A selection of T cell receptor beta chains follows, all from one sample in a study of CD8 T cells in ankylosing spondylitis. TCRdb ran MiXCR on the 5' RACE reads and lists one entry per CDR3 protein. The repertoire holds approximately 140,000 distinct CDR3 sequences, with approximately 44% as singletons. The sample was synovial fluid, either unsorted or a sorted T cell fraction (not recorded which). These receptors were obtained from a male donor with ankylosing spondylitis. CDR3s leave out the opening cysteine and the closing phenylalanine or tryptophan.

J,V,CDR3
TRBJ2-7,TRBV11-2,ASSLDSWSTVYSYEQY
TRBJ2-2,TRBV10-2,ASLSEDTAPLRPPTELF
TRBJ2-1,TRBV7-2,ASGRPPRSHEQF
TRBJ2-7,TRBV5-1,ASSLLRGADYEQY
TRBJ1-2,TRBV5-1,ASSLRPDTPIAYGYT
TRBJ1-4,TRBV15,ATSRDVRGGFEKLF
TRBJ2-1,TRBV12-3/TRBV12-4,ASSSFLGGRLYNEQF
TRBJ2-7,TRBV7-9,ASSLVGQGYYEQY
TRBJ2-1,TRBV7-9,ASSFMTGGAVGEQF
TRBJ2-3,TRBV6-5,ASSLTSALIPDTQY
TRBJ1-4,TRBV12-3/TRBV12-4,ASSSEGTTNEKLF
TRBJ2-7,TRBV5-1,ASSLEAGLEQY
TRBJ2-1,TRBV6-2/TRBV6-3,ASIPASSYNEQF
TRBJ2-1,TRBV7-6,ASSLVERQGANEQF
TRBJ2-7,TRBV5-1,ASSMWDWLETYEQY
TRBJ1-2,TRBV29-1,SVEGRRAGYT
TRBJ2-1,TRBV11-1,ASHHRSLVPPDRGRNEQF
TRBJ2-1,TRBV5-3,ARSTPGLAGYNEQF
TRBJ1-4,TRBV15,ATSRAVSTNEKLF
TRBJ2-7,TRBV9,ASSVPDTGTRTCEQY
TRBJ2-1,TRBV4-3,ASSRRGTFSEQF
TRBJ1-1,TRBV4-1,ASSQVWGQSNTEAF
TRBJ2-1,TRBV19,ASKIGADIYNEQF
TRBJ1-2,TRBV9,ASSVNRQPYYGYT
TRBJ2-3,TRBV5-1,ASSRPGLAGAITDTQY
TRBJ2-7,TRBV4-3,ASSQDSGFTSYEQY
TRBJ1-5,TRBV7-3,ASSLSGGSNQPQH
TRBJ2-3,TRBV12-3/TRBV12-4,ASSWRTSGFGTDTQY
TRBJ1-2,TRBV18,ASPSPGTGYDYT
TRBJ2-4,TRBV4-1,ASSQDSTLPKNIQY
TRBJ2-5,TRBV20-1,SARLGGGQETQY
TRBJ2-6,TRBV30,AWILPVVREGANVLT
TRBJ1-2,TRBV20-1,SAPEGEHYGYT
TRBJ1-6,TRBV18,ASSRGLYNSPLH
TRBJ1-4,TRBV13,ASSQSRRIWATNEKLF